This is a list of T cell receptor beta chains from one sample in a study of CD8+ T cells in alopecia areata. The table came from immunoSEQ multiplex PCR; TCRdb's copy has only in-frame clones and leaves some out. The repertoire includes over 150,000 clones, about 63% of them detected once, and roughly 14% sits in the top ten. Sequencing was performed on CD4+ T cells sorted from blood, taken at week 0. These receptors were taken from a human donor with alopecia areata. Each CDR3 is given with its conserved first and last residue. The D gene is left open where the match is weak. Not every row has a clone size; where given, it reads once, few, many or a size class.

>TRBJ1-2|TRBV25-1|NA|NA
CASRGFTYGYTF
TGTGCCAGCAGAGGATTTACCTATGGCTACACCTTC
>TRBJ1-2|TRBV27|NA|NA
CASTPRGDRNYGYTF
TGTGCCAGCACCCCCCGGGGAGACAGAAACTATGGCTACACCTTC
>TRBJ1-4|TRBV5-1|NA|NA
CASSLFGTPTNEKLFF
TGCGCCAGCAGCCTGTTCGGGACCCCAACTAATGAAAAACTGTTTTTT
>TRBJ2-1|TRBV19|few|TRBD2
CASSRTSGANEQFF
TGTGCCAGTAGTAGAACTAGCGGGGCAAATGAGCAGTTCTTC
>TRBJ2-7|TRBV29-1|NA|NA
CSVVATGRYEQYF
TGCAGCGTTGTAGCAACAGGGAGGTACGAGCAGTACTTC
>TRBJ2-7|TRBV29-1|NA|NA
CSVNDRSRWGYEQYF
TGCAGCGTTAACGACAGGTCCCGGTGGGGCTACGAGCAGTACTTC
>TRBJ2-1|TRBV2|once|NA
CASSERNNEQFF
TGTGCCAGCAGTGAAAGAAACAATGAGCAGTTCTTC
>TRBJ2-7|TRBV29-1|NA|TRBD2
CSARGGPSYEQYF
TGCAGCGCCCGCGGGGGACCCTCCTACGAGCAGTACTTC
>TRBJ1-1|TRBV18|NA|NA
CASSPPVPNTEAFF
TGTGCCAGCTCACCTCCGGTACCCAACACTGAAGCTTTCTTT
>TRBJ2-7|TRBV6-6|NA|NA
CASSLYTYEQYF
TGTGCCAGCAGTCTCTACACCTACGAGCAGTACTTC
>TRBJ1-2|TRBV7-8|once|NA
CASRQARGAPNYGYTF
TGTGCCAGCAGGCAGGCTAGAGGAGCTCCTAACTATGGCTACACCTTC
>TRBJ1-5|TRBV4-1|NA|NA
CASSLEGGWSNQPQHF
TGCGCCAGCAGCCTGGAGGGAGGATGGAGCAATCAGCCCCAGCATTTT
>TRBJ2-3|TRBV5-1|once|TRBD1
CASSLRQGTRDTQYF
TGCGCCAGCAGCTTGCGACAGGGGACAAGAGATACGCAGTATTTT
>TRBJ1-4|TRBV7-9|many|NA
CASSLGRGDEKLFF
TGTGCCAGCAGCTTAGGCAGGGGTGATGAAAAACTGTTTTTT
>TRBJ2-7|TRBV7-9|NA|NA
CASILRDGAYEQYF
TGTGCCAGCATCCTAAGGGACGGAGCCTACGAGCAGTACTTC
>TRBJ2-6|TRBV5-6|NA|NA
CASSPKTGSGANVLTF
TGTGCCAGCAGCCCAAAAACAGGGAGTGGGGCCAACGTCCTGACTTTC
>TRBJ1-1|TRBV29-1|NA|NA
CSAAGTVEAFF
TGCAGCGCCGCAGGGACGGTTGAAGCTTTCTTT
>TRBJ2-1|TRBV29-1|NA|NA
CSVGKRLDNEQFF
TGCAGCGTTGGAAAGAGACTAGACAATGAGCAGTTCTTC
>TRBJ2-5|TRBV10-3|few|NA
CAISAKETQYF
TGTGCCATCAGCGCAAAAGAGACCCAGTACTTC
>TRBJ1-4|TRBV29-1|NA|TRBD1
CSAGGQALEKLFF
TGCAGCGCCGGGGGACAGGCACTTGAAAAACTGTTTTTT
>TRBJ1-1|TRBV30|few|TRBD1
CAWSVGTDTEAFF
TGTGCCTGGAGTGTAGGGACAGACACTGAAGCTTTCTTT
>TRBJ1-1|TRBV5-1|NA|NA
CASRAGPTEAFF
TGCGCCAGCAGGGCAGGTCCCACTGAAGCTTTCTTT
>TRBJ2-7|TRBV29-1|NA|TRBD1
CSVEDPRGTGPGIF
TGCAGCGTTGAAGATCCCCGAGGGACAGGTCCTGGGATATTC
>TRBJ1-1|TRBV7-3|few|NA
CASSLGPLGTEAFF
TGTGCCAGCAGCTTGGGCCCGCTCGGCACTGAAGCTTTCTTT
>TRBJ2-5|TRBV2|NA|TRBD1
CASSPGQLQETQYF
TGTGCCAGCAGTCCGGGACAGCTTCAAGAGACCCAGTACTTC
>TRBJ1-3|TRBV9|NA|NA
CASSVQSGSGNTIYF
TGTGCCAGCAGCGTCCAGTCGGGCTCTGGAAACACCATATATTTT
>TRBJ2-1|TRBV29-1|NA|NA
CSVLSEGYNEQFF
TGCAGCGTGCTTTCGGAGGGATACAATGAGCAGTTCTTC
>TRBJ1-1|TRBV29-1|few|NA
CSVVGTEAFF
TGCAGCGTCGTCGGTACTGAAGCTTTCTTT
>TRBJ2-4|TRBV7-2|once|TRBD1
CASSTRQGSDIQYF
TGTGCCAGCAGCACTAGACAGGGCTCGGACATTCAGTACTTC
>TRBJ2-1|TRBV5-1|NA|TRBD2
CASKRSGGTYNEQFF
TGCGCCAGCAAACGTAGCGGGGGGACCTACAATGAGCAGTTCTTC
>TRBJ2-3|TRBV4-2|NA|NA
CASSQQSRTDTQYF
TGTGCCAGCAGCCAACAGAGCCGCACAGATACGCAGTATTTT
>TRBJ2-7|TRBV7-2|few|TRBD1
CASSLGFGTGAHEQYF
TGTGCCAGCAGCTTAGGATTCGGGACAGGGGCCCACGAGCAGTACTTC
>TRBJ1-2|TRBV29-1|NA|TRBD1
CSVGYTAGGENGYTF
TGCAGCGTTGGGTATACGGCAGGGGGTGAGAATGGCTACACCTTC
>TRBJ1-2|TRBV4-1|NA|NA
CASSQDFTRTIRGYGYTF
TGCGCCAGCAGCCAAGATTTTACTAGGACAATCCGTGGCTATGGCTACACCTTC
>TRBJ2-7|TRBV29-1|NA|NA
CSVAGQSYEQYF
TGCAGCGTAGCGGGACAGTCCTACGAGCAGTACTTC
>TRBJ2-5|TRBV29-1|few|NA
CSVRGVGQETQYF
TGCAGCGTTCGTGGAGTGGGTCAGGAGACCCAGTACTTC
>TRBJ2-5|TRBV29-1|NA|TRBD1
CSVFFRGLETQYF
TGCAGCGTTTTTTTTAGGGGGCTCGAGACCCAGTACTTC
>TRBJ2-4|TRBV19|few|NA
CASRPPAALAKNIQYF
TGTGCCAGCCGCCCCCCGGCAGCTTTAGCCAAAAACATTCAGTACTTC
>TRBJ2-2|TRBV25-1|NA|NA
CAGRNTGELFF
TGTGCCGGTCGTAACACCGGGGAGCTGTTTTTT
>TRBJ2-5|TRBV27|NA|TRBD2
CASRKASGEEETQYF
TGTGCCAGCAGGAAGGCTAGCGGGGAGGAAGAGACCCAGTACTTC
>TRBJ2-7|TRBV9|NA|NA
CASSARDGAYEQYF
TGTGCCAGCAGCGCCAGGGACGGAGCCTACGAGCAGTACTTC
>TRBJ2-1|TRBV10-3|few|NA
CATEDLANEQFF
TGTGCCACCGAAGACCTAGCCAATGAGCAGTTCTTC
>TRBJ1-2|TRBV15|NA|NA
CATGRGSGYGYTF
TGTGCCACAGGGAGGGGGTCAGGTTATGGCTACACCTTC
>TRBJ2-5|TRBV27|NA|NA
CASSISGRETQYF
TGTGCCAGCAGCATTTCGGGGAGAGAGACCCAGTACTTC
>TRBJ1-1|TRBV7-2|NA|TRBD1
CASSSSGTGGGTEAFF
TGTGCCAGCAGCTCCTCCGGGACAGGTGGCGGCACTGAAGCTTTCTTT